This TCR beta chain was documented in a study of cytomegalovirus exposure and HLA in healthy donors. For the study at large: Genetic ancestry analysis placed over 75% of the 410 or so donors that were genotyped in the Caucasian-associated cluster. Notes on the study in general: It is likely that the observed cluster of highly shared sequence variants was a sequencing artifact. Earlier analysis looked at TCR beta V segments, and most were productive about 90% or about 30% of the time.

The donors, nominally healthy at sampling, likely had unrecorded immune exposures. In this sample, this clone turned up a few times. What it binds is unknown. It was with 60 Vbeta and 13 Jbeta primers that the PCR ran. Sequenced by immunoSEQ multiplex PCR; TCRdb stores in-frame clones only, minus some. The sample has under 200,000 clones, 12% seen once. CDR1 is SGHAT, CDR2 FQNNGV, per germline. With 1 base removed from V and 4 bases from J, the gap between germline ends came to 11 bases. This CDR3 region has 14 residues. The source material was PBMCs. This receptor was identified in a man aged 45 to 65 in good health and CMV-seropositive. The rearrangement uses TRBV11-2 and TRBJ2-7; D possibly corresponds to TRBD1 (7 bases). The CDR3 coding sequence is TGTGCCAGCAGCTTAGGCAGGGGGAGGTACGAGCAGTACGTC. Translated, it gives CASSLGRGRYEQYV.